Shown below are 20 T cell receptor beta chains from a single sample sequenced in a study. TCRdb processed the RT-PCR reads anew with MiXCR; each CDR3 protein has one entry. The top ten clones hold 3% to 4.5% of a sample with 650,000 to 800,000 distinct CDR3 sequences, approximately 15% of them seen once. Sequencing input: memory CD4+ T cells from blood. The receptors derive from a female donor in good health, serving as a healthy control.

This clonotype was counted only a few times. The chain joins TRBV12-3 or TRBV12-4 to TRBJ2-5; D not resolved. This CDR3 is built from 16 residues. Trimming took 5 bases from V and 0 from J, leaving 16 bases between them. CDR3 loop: CASSKGRTEYQETQYF. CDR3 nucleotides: TGTGCCAGCAGTAAAGGTCGAACCGAGTACCAAGAGACCCAGTACTTC.

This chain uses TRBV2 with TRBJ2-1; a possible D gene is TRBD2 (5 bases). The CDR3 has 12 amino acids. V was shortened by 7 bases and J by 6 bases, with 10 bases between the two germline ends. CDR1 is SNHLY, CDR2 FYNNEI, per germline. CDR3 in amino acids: CASILAPNEQFF. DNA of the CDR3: TGTGCCAGCATTCTAGCCCCCAATGAGCAGTTCTTC.

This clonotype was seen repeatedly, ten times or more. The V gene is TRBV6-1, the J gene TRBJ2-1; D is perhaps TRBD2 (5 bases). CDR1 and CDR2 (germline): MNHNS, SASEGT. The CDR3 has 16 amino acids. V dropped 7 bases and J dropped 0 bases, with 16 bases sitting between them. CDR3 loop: CASKLSVLSSYNEQFF. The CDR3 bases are TGTGCCAGCAAACTTAGCGTGCTGAGCTCCTACAATGAGCAGTTCTTC.

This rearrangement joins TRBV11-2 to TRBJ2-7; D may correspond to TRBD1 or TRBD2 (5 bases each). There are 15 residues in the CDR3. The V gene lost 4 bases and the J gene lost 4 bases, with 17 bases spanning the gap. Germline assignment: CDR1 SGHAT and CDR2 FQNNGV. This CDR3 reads CASSSGYGGVYEQYF. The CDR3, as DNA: TGTGCCAGCAGCTCGGGGTATGGGGGAGTTTACGAGCAGTACTTC.

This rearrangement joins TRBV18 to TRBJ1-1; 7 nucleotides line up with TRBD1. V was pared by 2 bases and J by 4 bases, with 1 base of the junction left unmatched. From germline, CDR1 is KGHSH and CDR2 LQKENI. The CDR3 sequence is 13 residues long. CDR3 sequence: CASSPRTGTEAFF. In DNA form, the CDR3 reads TGTGCCAGCTCACCAAGGACAGGCACTGAAGCTTTCTTT.

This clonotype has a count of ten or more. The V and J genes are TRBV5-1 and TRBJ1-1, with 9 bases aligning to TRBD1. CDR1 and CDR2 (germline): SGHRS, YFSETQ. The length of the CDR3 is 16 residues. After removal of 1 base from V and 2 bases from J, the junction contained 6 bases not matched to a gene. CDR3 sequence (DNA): TGCGCCAGCAGCTTGATTGGGACAGGGATAAACACTGAAGCTTTCTTT. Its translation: CASSLIGTGINTEAFF.

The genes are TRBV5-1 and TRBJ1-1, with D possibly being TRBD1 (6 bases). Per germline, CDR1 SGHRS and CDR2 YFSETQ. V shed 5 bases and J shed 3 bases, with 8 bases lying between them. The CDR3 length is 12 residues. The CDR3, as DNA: TGCGCCAGCAGAGAGGGGGACACTGAAGCTTTCTTT. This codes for CASREGDTEAFF.

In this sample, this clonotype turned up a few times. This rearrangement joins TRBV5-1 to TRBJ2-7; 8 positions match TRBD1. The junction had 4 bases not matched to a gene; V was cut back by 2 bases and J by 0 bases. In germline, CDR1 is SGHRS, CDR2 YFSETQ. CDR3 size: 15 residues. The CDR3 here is CASSLQGVTSYEQYF. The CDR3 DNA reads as TGCGCCAGCAGCTTACAGGGGGTAACCTCCTACGAGCAGTACTTC.

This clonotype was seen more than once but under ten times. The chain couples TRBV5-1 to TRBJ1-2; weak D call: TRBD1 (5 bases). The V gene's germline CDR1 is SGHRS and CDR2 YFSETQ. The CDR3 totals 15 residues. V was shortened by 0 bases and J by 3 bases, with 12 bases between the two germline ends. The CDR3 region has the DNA TGCGCCAGCAGCTTGGGTGGGACGGTTGACTATGGCTACACCTTC. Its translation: CASSLGGTVDYGYTF.

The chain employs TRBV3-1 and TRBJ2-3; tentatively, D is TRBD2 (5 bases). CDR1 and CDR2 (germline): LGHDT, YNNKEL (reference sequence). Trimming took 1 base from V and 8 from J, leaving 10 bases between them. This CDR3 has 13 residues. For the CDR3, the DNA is TGTGCCAGCAGCCAAGGAACGGGAAGTACGCAGTATTTT. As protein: CASSQGTGSTQYF.

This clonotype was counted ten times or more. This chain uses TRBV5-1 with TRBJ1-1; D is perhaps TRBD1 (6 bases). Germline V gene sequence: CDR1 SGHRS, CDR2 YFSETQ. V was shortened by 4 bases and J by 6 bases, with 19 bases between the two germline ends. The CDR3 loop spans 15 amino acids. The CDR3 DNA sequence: TGCGCCAGCAGCCGAGGCGGGGAGGGGGGCTCTGAAGCTTTCTTT. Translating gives CASSRGGEGGSEAFF.

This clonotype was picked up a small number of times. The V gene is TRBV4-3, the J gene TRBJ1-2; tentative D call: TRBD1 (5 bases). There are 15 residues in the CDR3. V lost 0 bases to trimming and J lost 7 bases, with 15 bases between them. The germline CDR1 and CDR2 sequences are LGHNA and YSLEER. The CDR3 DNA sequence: TGCGCCAGCAGCCAAGATGGGCAGGGTATCGGTGGCTACACCTTC. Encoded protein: CASSQDGQGIGGYTF.

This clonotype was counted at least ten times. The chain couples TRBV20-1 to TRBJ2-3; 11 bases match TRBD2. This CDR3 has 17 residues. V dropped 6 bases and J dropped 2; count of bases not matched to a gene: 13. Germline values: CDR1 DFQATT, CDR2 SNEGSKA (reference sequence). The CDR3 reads CSATLAGAPLTTDTQYF. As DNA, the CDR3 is TGCAGTGCAACACTAGCGGGAGCCCCTCTCACCACAGATACGCAGTATTTT.

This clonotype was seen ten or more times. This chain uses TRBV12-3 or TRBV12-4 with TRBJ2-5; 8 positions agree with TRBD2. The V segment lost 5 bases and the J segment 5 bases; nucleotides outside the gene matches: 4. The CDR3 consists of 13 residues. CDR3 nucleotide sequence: TGTGCCAGCAGTACAGCGGGAGTGGAGACCCAGTACTTC. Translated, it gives CASSTAGVETQYF.

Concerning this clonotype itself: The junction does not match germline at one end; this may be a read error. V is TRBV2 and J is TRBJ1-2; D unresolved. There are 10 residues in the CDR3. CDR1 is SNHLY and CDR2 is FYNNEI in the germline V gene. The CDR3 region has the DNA TGTGCCAGCGGCCAGTATGGCTACTCCTTC. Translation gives CASGQYGYSF.

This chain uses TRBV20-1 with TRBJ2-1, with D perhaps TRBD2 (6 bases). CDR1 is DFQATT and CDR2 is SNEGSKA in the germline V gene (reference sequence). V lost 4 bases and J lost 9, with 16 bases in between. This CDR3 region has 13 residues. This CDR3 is CSAIKPPSVEQFF. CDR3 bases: TGCAGTGCTATCAAACCGCCTAGCGTTGAGCAGTTCTTC.

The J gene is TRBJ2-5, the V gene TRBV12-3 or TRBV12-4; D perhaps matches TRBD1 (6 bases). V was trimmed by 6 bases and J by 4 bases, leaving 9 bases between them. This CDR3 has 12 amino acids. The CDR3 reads CASSTDRETQYF. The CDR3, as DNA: TGTGCCAGCAGCACGGACAGAGAGACCCAGTACTTC.

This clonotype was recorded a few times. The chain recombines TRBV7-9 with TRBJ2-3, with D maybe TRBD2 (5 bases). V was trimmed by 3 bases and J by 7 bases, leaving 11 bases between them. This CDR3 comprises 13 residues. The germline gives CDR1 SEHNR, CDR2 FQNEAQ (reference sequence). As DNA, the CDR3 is TGTGCCAGCAGCTTCATGGGAGAGTATACGCAGTATTTT. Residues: CASSFMGEYTQYF.

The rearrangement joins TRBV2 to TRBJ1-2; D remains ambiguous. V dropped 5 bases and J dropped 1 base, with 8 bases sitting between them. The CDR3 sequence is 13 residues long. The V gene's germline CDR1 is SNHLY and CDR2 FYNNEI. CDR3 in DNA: TGTGCCAGCAGTTCCGACCTTAACTATGGCTACACCTTC. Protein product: CASSSDLNYGYTF.

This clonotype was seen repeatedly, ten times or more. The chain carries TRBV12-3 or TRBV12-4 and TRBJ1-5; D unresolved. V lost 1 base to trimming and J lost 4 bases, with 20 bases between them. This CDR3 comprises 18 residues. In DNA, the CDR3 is TGTGCCAGCAGTTTAGGGGTGGACGGCCAACCTGGGAATCAGCCCCAGCATTTT. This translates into CASSLGVDGQPGNQPQHF.